Sequencing of this T cell receptor beta chain was carried out in a study of blood T cells in healthy people across ages. Caucasian, healthy and from Russia, the donors were aged between about 6 and 90. Total RNA extracted from each sample amounted to at least 5.5 micrograms. Using a J-beta primer mix together with a sample-barcoded 5' primer, a second PCR was run for about 6 to 12 cycles. Every single cDNA molecule received a tag from a template-switch adaptor with 12 random nucleotides. Per sample, CDR3-containing paired-end reads numbered at least 2.5 million. TCRdb re-called the 5' RACE reads through MiXCR, storing one row per CDR3 protein. Of about 1.7 million distinct CDR3 sequences listed, about 28% are singletons. The V end lost 7 bases, the J end lost 2 bases, and 18 bases lay between the germline ends. CDR3 length: 15 amino acids. CDR1 is SGHVS and CDR2 is FNYEAQ in the germline V gene.

The specimen was blood. This receptor was taken from a woman in her twenties or thirties in good health. This chain uses TRBV7-6 with TRBJ2-7; possibly TRBD1 for D (6 bases). In DNA, the CDR3 is TGTGCCAGCAACCCCGGGGACACTAACACCTACGAGCAGTACTTC. It translates to CASNPGDTNTYEQYF. The whole variable domain, filled in from reference TRBV7-6 and TRBJ2-7, reads GAGVSQSPRYKVTKRGQDVALRCDPISGHVSLYWYRQALGQGPEFLTYFNYEAQQDKSGLPNDRFSAERPEGSISTLTIQRTEQRDSAMYRCASNPGDTNTYEQYFGPGTRLTVT.